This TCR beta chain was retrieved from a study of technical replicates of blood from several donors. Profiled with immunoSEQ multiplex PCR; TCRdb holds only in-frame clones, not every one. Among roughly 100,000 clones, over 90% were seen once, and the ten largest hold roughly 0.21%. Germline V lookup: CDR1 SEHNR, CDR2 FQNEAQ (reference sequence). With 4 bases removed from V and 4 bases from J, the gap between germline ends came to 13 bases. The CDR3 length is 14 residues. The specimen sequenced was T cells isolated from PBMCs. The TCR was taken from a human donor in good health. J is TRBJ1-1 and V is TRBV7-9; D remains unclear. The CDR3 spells CASSSGDGGTEAFF. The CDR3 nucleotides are TGTGCCAGCAGCTCGGGAGACGGTGGCACTGAAGCTTTCTTT.